Presented here are 27 T cell receptor beta chains from one specimen sequenced in a study of response to subunit inactivated influenza vaccine. Using its own MiXCR run on the RT-PCR reads, TCRdb lists one record per CDR3 protein. Here the sample spans a few hundred thousand distinct CDR3 sequences, 21% being singletons. The sample was PBMCs from blood, taken less than 22 months after vaccination. These receptors all come from a man aged 45-69 years who received an inactivated influenza vaccine.

This clonotype appeared a few times. The rearrangement joins TRBV20-1 to TRBJ2-7, with D unresolved. Per germline, CDR1 DFQATT and CDR2 SNEGSKA (reference sequence). The CDR3 contains 14 residues. V was trimmed by 3 bases and J by 4 bases, leaving 16 bases between them. CDR3 nucleotides: TGCAGTGCTAGGGCCAATCCCAAAGGGTACGAGCAGTACTTC. Its translation: CSARANPKGYEQYF.

The rearrangement uses TRBV20-1 and TRBJ2-5; tentative D call: TRBD2 (5 bases). The CDR3 runs 12 residues. Looked up from germline, CDR1 is DFQATT and CDR2 is SNEGSKA (reference sequence). The V end lost 3 bases, the J end lost 4 bases, and 9 bases lay between the germline ends. CDR3: CSASGMGETQYF. Here the CDR3 DNA reads TGCAGTGCTAGCGGGATGGGAGAGACCCAGTACTTC.

This clonotype was observed a handful of times. The rearrangement links TRBV10-3 to TRBJ2-1, with 11 nucleotides matching TRBD2. Germline CDR1 and CDR2: ENHRY and SYGVKD. The CDR3 extends over 16 amino acids. V was clipped by 5 bases and J by 5 bases; unmatched bases: 8. This CDR3 is CAISKGLAGGNNEQFF. The CDR3 DNA sequence: TGTGCCATCAGTAAAGGGCTAGCGGGGGGTAACAATGAGCAGTTCTTC.

Only a few counts were recorded for this clonotype. The chain joins TRBV20-1 to TRBJ2-3, with 12 bases that match TRBD2. CDR3 length: 16 residues. Trimming at V came to 4 bases and at J to 5 bases, leaving 10 bases not matched to a gene. Looked up from germline, CDR1 is DFQATT and CDR2 is SNEGSKA (reference sequence). CDR3: CSATYFRLAGEDTQYF. The CDR3 region has the DNA TGCAGTGCTACATACTTCCGACTAGCGGGAGAAGATACGCAGTATTTT.

V is TRBV11-2 and J is TRBJ2-1; D is possibly TRBD2 (5 bases). Germline CDR1 and CDR2: SGHAT and FQNNGV. CDR3 length equals 18 residues. V was shortened by 1 base and J by 0 bases, with 16 bases between the two germline ends. This chain's CDR3 is CASSLGPPTGISYNEQFF. The CDR3 bases are TGTGCCAGCAGCTTAGGTCCCCCTACGGGGATCTCCTACAATGAGCAGTTCTTC.

This clonotype was recorded many times. This sequence joins TRBV25-1 and TRBJ1-4; 8 bases fit TRBD1. The germline CDR1 and CDR2 sequences are MGHDK and SYGVNS. The V segment lost 0 bases and the J segment 6 bases; nucleotides outside the gene matches: 3. There are 15 residues in the CDR3. CDR3 amino acids: CASSEYVTGDEKLFF. CDR3 nucleotides: TGTGCCAGCAGTGAATATGTGACAGGGGATGAAAAACTGTTTTTT.

The chain joins TRBV29-1 to TRBJ1-2; D is unresolved. This CDR3 spans 12 amino acids. V was clipped by 0 bases and J by 3 bases, with 5 bases between them. Germline V gene sequence: CDR1 SQVTM, CDR2 ANQGSEA. The CDR3 region is CSVEDLHYGYTF. CDR3 nucleotides: TGCAGCGTTGAAGATCTTCACTATGGCTACACCTTC. Full variable domain (missing parts from reference TRBV29-1 and TRBJ1-2): SAVISQKPSRDICQRGTSLTIQCQVDSQVTMMFWYRQQPGQSLTLIATANQGSEATYESGFVIDKFPISRPNLTFSTLTVSNMSPEDSSIYLCSVEDLHYGYTFGSGTRLTVV.

The chain employs TRBV6-2 or TRBV6-3 and TRBJ1-1, with D possibly being TRBD1 (5 bases). This CDR3 contains 15 residues. V was pared by 6 bases and J by 5 bases, with 19 bases between. The germline V gene has CDR1 MNHEY and CDR2 SVGEGT. CDR3 sequence reads: CASSRPGWGNTEAFF. The DNA for the CDR3 is TGTGCCAGCAGCCGACCGGGGTGGGGGAATACTGAAGCTTTCTTT.

The V and J genes are TRBV20-1 and TRBJ1-5; a possible D gene is TRBD1 (6 bases). Germline CDR1 DFQATT, CDR2 SNEGSKA (reference sequence). The CDR3 runs 13 residues. V was trimmed by 5 bases and J by 7 bases, leaving 15 bases between them. CDR3 residues: CSASEGGDQPQHF. The CDR3 DNA reads TGCAGTGCTTCCGAGGGGGGGGACCAGCCCCAGCATTTT.

V and J are TRBV20-1 and TRBJ2-2; D is possibly TRBD2 (5 bases). From germline, CDR1 is DFQATT and CDR2 SNEGSKA (reference sequence). V was trimmed by 1 base and J by 4 bases, leaving 13 bases between them. The CDR3 extends over 15 amino acids. Here the CDR3 DNA reads TGCAGTGCTAGAGTGTCTAGCCGAATCACCGGGGAGCTGTTTTTT. Its translation is CSARVSSRITGELFF.

The V gene is TRBV12-3 or TRBV12-4, the J gene TRBJ2-2; 16 bases are a match to TRBD2. The CDR3 is 17 residues long. V was pared by 6 bases and J by 6 bases, with 7 bases of the junction left unmatched. CDR3 region: CASRTGTSGGASGELFF. For the CDR3, the DNA is TGTGCCAGCAGAACCGGGACTAGCGGGGGGGCATCCGGGGAGCTGTTTTTT.

This clonotype was detected many times. The V and J genes are TRBV4-3 and TRBJ2-1; 7 positions agree with TRBD2. There are 21 residues in the CDR3. After removal of 0 bases from V and 0 bases from J, the junction contained 17 bases not matched to a gene. Germline V gene lookup returns CDR1 LGHNA and CDR2 YSLEER. CDR3 coding DNA: TGCGCCAGCAGCCAAGACATCAGTGCGGGAGTTCTAGTTAGCTCCTACAATGAGCAGTTCTTC. Its translation is CASSQDISAGVLVSSYNEQFF.

V is TRBV6-4 and J is TRBJ2-2, with TRBD2 as a possible D gene (6 bases). V was clipped by 8 bases and J by 0 bases, with 10 bases between them. Per the germline V gene, CDR1 is MRHNA and CDR2 is SNTAGT. This CDR3 has 14 amino acids. In DNA, the CDR3 is TGTGCCAGCGCAAGACTAGCGAACACCGGGGAGCTGTTTTTT. It translates to CASARLANTGELFF.

This clonotype has just a few counts. The chain joins TRBV5-1 to TRBJ1-3; D remains unclear. CDR3 length: 15 residues. Trimming took off 0 bases at V and 0 bases at J, with 7 bases between the two ends. The germline V gene has CDR1 SGHRS and CDR2 YFSETQ. The CDR3 spells CASSLAGNSGNTIYF. In DNA form, the CDR3 reads TGCGCCAGCAGCTTGGCCGGCAACTCTGGAAACACCATATATTTT.

The J gene is TRBJ2-1, the V gene TRBV20-1, with D uncertain. CDR3 length: 15 amino acids. Germline CDR1 and CDR2: DFQATT and SNEGSKA (reference sequence). Trimming removed 3 bases at V and 4 bases at J, with 16 bases between. This CDR3 is CSASGRTRDYNEQFF. CDR3 DNA: TGCAGTGCTAGTGGGCGGACCAGAGATTACAATGAGCAGTTCTTC.

This clonotype was seen only a few times. The chain employs TRBV7-9 and TRBJ1-1; D is possibly TRBD1 (5 bases). There are 14 residues in the CDR3. The germline CDR1 and CDR2 sequences are SEHNR and FQNEAQ (reference sequence). Trimming stripped 7 bases from V and 1 base from J, with 13 bases between. The CDR3 nucleotides are TGTGCCAGCAACAACGGGGCGGCGAACACTGAAGCTTTCTTT. As protein: CASNNGAANTEAFF.

The rearrangement joins TRBV25-1 to TRBJ2-1, with 10 bases fitting TRBD2. Germline CDR1 and CDR2: MGHDK and SYGVNS. With 2 bases clipped from V and 4 bases from J, the junction kept 5 bases outside the gene matches. This CDR3 is 16 amino acids long. CDR3 sequence (DNA): TGTGCCAGCAGTGAAGCTAGCGGGAGTCCATACAATGAGCAGTTCTTC. This gives the protein CASSEASGSPYNEQFF.

This clonotype was observed a few times. The chain carries TRBV20-1 and TRBJ1-5, with D perhaps TRBD1 (6 bases). Germline V gives CDR1 DFQATT, CDR2 SNEGSKA (reference sequence). Trimming took 2 bases from V and 3 from J, leaving 14 bases between them. This CDR3 spans 15 amino acids. CDR3 protein: CSARPPDRNNQPQHF. The CDR3, as DNA: TGCAGTGCTAGACCACCGGACAGAAACAATCAGCCCCAGCATTTT.

This clonotype came up once. The gene calls are TRBV7-2 and TRBJ2-3, with a weak D call TRBD2 (6 bases). The CDR3 runs to 15 residues. Trimming removed 2 bases at V and 0 bases at J, with 9 bases between. Germline CDR1 is SGHTA and CDR2 is FQGNSA. CDR3 in DNA: TGTGCCAGCAGCTTACTAGCGTCTAGCACAGATACGCAGTATTTT. It translates to CASSLLASSTDTQYF.

V and J are TRBV12-3 or TRBV12-4 and TRBJ2-5, with 10 bases aligning to TRBD2. The CDR3 runs 15 residues. V shed 3 bases, J shed 2 bases, and the junction held 3 bases outside the gene matches. In nucleotides, the CDR3 is TGTGCCAGCAGTTTTCAGCGGGAGGGGCAAGAGACCCAGTACTTC. Translating it yields CASSFQREGQETQYF.

The chain joins TRBV5-1 to TRBJ1-2; no reliable D call. The length of the CDR3 is 14 residues. From germline, CDR1 is SGHRS and CDR2 YFSETQ. V shed 5 bases and J shed 1 base, with 12 bases lying between them. DNA for the CDR3: TGCGCCAGCAGTTCCGACGGCTTTAACTATGGCTACACCTTC. Translated: CASSSDGFNYGYTF.

The chain carries TRBV27 and TRBJ2-5, with TRBD2 matching over 11 bases. Germline CDR1 and CDR2: MNHEY and SMNVEV (reference sequence). V dropped 3 bases and J dropped 2; count of bases not matched to a gene: 5. The CDR3 covers 16 residues. The CDR3 here is CASSFHTSGGQETQYF. CDR3 bases: TGTGCCAGCAGTTTTCATACTAGCGGGGGTCAAGAGACCCAGTACTTC.

This rearrangement joins TRBV12-3 or TRBV12-4 to TRBJ2-5; 11 nucleotides line up with TRBD1. The CDR3 sequence is 13 residues long. The trim removed 7 bases at V and 4 bases at J, leaving 2 bases unmatched. CDR3 nucleotides: TGTGCCAGCATGGGGACAGGGGGAGAGACCCAGTACTTC. It yields the protein CASMGTGGETQYF.

The V and J genes are TRBV10-3 and TRBJ2-5; a possible D gene is TRBD2 (8 bases). Germline lookup yields CDR1 ENHRY and CDR2 SYGVKD. The CDR3 runs to 16 residues. The V gene lost 3 bases and the J gene lost 3 bases, with 17 bases spanning the gap. The CDR3 sequence: CAISEGGGGSEETQYF. In DNA form, the CDR3 reads TGTGCCATCAGTGAAGGGGGCGGGGGGTCGGAAGAGACCCAGTACTTC.

This clonotype was picked up a small number of times. This chain connects TRBV3-1 to TRBJ1-1; D call uncertain. This CDR3 has 13 residues. Trimming shortened V by 0 bases and J by 5 bases, and 7 bases separated the two germline ends. Germline CDR1 reads LGHDT; CDR2 reads YNNKEL (reference sequence). CDR3 bases: TGTGCCAGCAGCCAAGACATGGATACTGAAGCTTTCTTT. Translated, it gives CASSQDMDTEAFF.

The rearrangement joins TRBV6-2 or TRBV6-3 to TRBJ2-5, with D possibly being TRBD2 (5 bases). In germline, CDR1 is MNHEY, CDR2 SVGEGT. V shed 4 bases and J shed 5 bases, with 20 bases lying between them. The CDR3 sequence is 16 residues long. This chain's CDR3 is CASSSIVTGNSETQYF. The CDR3 DNA follows: TGTGCCAGCAGTTCTATCGTCACCGGGAACAGTGAGACCCAGTACTTC.

This clonotype was recorded a few times. The chain is built from TRBV12-3 or TRBV12-4 and TRBJ1-1; tentative D call: TRBD1 (5 bases). The CDR3 runs to 14 residues. Trimming stripped 1 base from V and 11 bases from J, with 17 bases between. DNA for the CDR3: TGTGCCAGCAGTTTAGTACAGGTGCGGGGTAGGGCTTTCTTT. This translates into CASSLVQVRGRAFF.